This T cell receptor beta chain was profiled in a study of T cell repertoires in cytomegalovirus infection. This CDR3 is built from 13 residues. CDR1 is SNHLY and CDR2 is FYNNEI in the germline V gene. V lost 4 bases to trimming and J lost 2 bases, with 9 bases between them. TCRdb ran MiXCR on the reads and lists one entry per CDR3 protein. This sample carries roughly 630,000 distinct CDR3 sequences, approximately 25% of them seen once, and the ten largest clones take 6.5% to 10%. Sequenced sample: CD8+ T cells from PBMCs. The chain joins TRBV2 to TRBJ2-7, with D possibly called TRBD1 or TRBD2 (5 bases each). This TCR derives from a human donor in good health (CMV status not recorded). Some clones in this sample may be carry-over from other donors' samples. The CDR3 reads CASSVGPTYEQYV. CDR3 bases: TGTGCCAGCAGTGTGGGACCCACCTACGAGCAGTACGTC.